This TCR beta chain is drawn from a study of cytomegalovirus exposure and HLA in healthy donors (dated by TCRdb to about 2017). In terms of the full investigation: According to an earlier analysis of a few hundred of the donors, some 180 million T cells yielded roughly 110 million unique TCR beta sequences and about 300 Gb of sequence data. Among several hundred genotyped donors of the cohort, an average of around 250,000 unique TCR beta nucleotide sequences was sequenced per donor, of which roughly 17% were non-productive. A later genetic analysis used genome-wide SNP genotypes for about 55% of the 666 donors, treating that subset as a discovery cohort. A later analysis re-examined previously published TCR beta repertoires from about 700 donors and added high-resolution HLA genotyping to investigate patterns of TCR occurrence. The number of typed donors differed by locus: about 620-630 for A, B, C, DRB1 and DQB1; approximately 530 for DQA1; over 600 for DPA1; and 400 to 480 for DPB1. To decide whether each TCR beta V gene segment behaved as functional or pseudogenic, an earlier analysis of some 540 of the donors relied on high-throughput TCR beta sequencing. Roughly 5 DR-DQ haplotypes were handled as single units for association and clustering, since linkage in the cohort was strong. Donor age, sex, ethnicity and CMV serostatus were compiled together with the repertoire data. Rather than using new phenotypic data, the later analysis identified candidate immune exposures from TCR beta sequences and from how often those sequences occurred across donors. High-throughput TCR immunosequencing, statistical association of individual TCRs with disease status, and machine learning were combined to predict cytomegalovirus infection status. About 310 gigabases of sequencing data and approximately 85 million unique TCR sequences were included in an early release covering about 700 HLA-typed donors. A separate validation cohort of over a hundred different subjects was used in addition to the roughly 720-subject first cohort. Class I and class II HLA loci were covered by the typing at four-digit resolution. The study aimed to test whether signatures of past pathogen exposure could be identified by cataloging public T cell receptors. All discovery cohort repertoires had been generated on a single sequencing platform. Of the roughly 430 genotyped donors, around 81% fell in the genetic ancestry cluster associated with self-reported Caucasian donors. The T cell repertoires of 700 or so subjects were profiled by immunosequencing and related to cytomegalovirus serostatus.

Of note for this clone: Its antigen has not been determined. It has no much larger one-base neighbor in the sample; base qualities were not kept.

From cysteine to phenylalanine, the CDR3 is 13 amino acids long. Kept here is only the CDR3 DNA, which spans 39 bases and is read in frame from base 1. V loses 10 bases of germline sequence and J loses 4 bases, and the interval between the two ends is 16 bases. The germline V gene specifies MDHEN as CDR1 and SYDVKM as CDR2. Study-wide conclusions, independent of this receptor: When HLA alleles, especially DR and DQ, strongly co-occurred, TCR associations were difficult to assign to individual alleles. An earlier analysis of roughly 570 of the donors showed that most TCR beta V segments appeared in productive rearrangements either about 87% or about 30% of the time, which broadly matched IMGT annotations. HLA typing was unavailable for some donors at each locus, so association tests used only the typed subset. A later genetic analysis reported fewer N-insertions in productive TCRs among donors in an Asian-associated ancestry cluster than the roughly 620-donor mean. Linkage disequilibrium might explain the correlated functional status among segregating V segments, but an unknown experimental factor could not be excluded. Sequencing depth was assumed to be roughly uniform across donors in the presence/absence analyses, though that assumption may not hold. A later analysis found that TCR association rates varied across HLA loci, with DRB1 alleles showing the most associated TCRs and HLA-C alleles the fewest. A further reported finding was that TCR beta sequences accurately predicted the HLA-A and HLA-B alleles for most subjects in the first cohort. At a false discovery rate of 0.05, a later analysis linked under 20,000 TCR beta sequences to specific HLA alleles. Across donors, most TCR sequences were observed very rarely, whereas some public TCRs were present in many individuals. The classifier was reported to diagnose cytomegalovirus status with high specificity and sensitivity in both the original cohort and the validation cohort. Some IMGT-functional V segments, including TRBV6-2 and TRBV6-3, could not be distinguished by the 87-base-pair reads and were therefore excluded. For the cohort, immune exposure information was limited to CMV serostatus. Only TCR beta chains were sequenced in this cohort, and the absence of alpha or paired-chain data limited detectable features. A later genetic analysis associated a missense DCLRE1C variant with V-gene and J-gene trimming of TCR beta chains, and an independent cohort replicated the association. The study listed 150 to 200 TCR beta chains as associated with cytomegalovirus. Three of the identified cytomegalovirus-associated TCR beta chains were confirmed in vitro to be specific for cytomegalovirus antigens. The earlier analysis of 587 of the donors excluded roughly 17 rarely observed V segments, including chromosome 9 orphons, because counts were too low. Compared with equally common non-associated chains, HLA-associated TCR beta chains in a later analysis were more clonally expanded and had lower generation probabilities. A later analysis found that most CMV-associated TCR beta chains appeared HLA-restricted, with HLA associations seemingly driven largely by CMV exposure. In a later analysis, several top co-occurrence clusters were reported to appear linked to parvovirus B19, influenza, CMV and Epstein-Barr virus. The authors suggested that the approach could potentially be generalized to other disease states and immunological phenotypes. The sequencing pipeline was judged likely to have produced a cluster of highly shared sequence variants as a technical artifact.

The receptor library was made with the immunoSEQ multiplex PCR assay. The multiplex PCR relied on a mix of 60 forward primers for TCR Vbeta segments and 13 reverse primers for TCR Jbeta segments. The CDR3 region of rearranged TCR beta genes was amplified from genomic DNA by a multiplex PCR assay. The amplified TCR beta libraries were sequenced on the Illumina HiSeq System as 87-base-pair reads. From the authors' description of their analysis: Across the 600 to 700 repertoires, a later analysis counted some 81 million unique TCR beta chains, approximately 10 million of which were shared by at least two donors. Raw reads were error-corrected and collapsed into unique sequences by a nearest-neighbor algorithm in which closely related sequences were merged to remove PCR and sequencing errors. Alignment of CDR3 sequences to IMGT reference sequences was used to assign V, D and J gene segments. For a sequence to be retained, a match of at least six nucleotides was required to both a V gene segment and a J gene segment. A rearrangement was called productive if the CDR3 had no stop codons and remained in frame with V and J, and every other rearrangement was called non-productive. Following IMGT convention, CDR3 was defined as the stretch from the second conserved V-encoded cysteine to the conserved J-encoded phenylalanine. The earlier analysis of a few hundred of the donors excluded sequences that lacked an unambiguous match to a single V gene segment. An earlier analysis of some 500 of the donors classified V segments as functional when productive rearrangements were above 56.7% and as segregating when the standard deviation between donors was above 5%. A statistical classification framework was built for diagnosing cytomegalovirus status from the catalog of TCR beta chain sequences. V and J gene assignment, in a later analysis, came from comparing TCR nucleotide sequences with IMGT/GENE-DB human TR gene sequences. Using the TCRdist pipeline, a later analysis assigned CDR3 sequences along with most-parsimonious VDJ recombination scenarios. A later analysis defined each TCR beta chain by its CDR3 amino acid sequence plus V-gene family, and excluded reads lacking a unique V-gene family. A later analysis removed 592 highly shared, low-generation-probability nucleotide sequences to deal with suspected cross-contamination and a sequencing artifact. For each public chain, a later analysis derived a clonal expansion index from normalized ranks of inferred template counts within each repertoire. In a later analysis, generation probabilities were computed using a VDJ recombination model fitted to out-of-frame rearrangements, and the results were checked against IGoR. A later analysis scored TCR-TCR, TCR-HLA and TCR-CMV co-occurrence with hypergeometric tests, applying a repertoire-size bias correction to TCR pairs. A later analysis estimated false discovery rates by permuting HLA or CMV assignments 20 times. In a later analysis, co-occurring TCRs were grouped using DBSCAN, and TCRdist sequence similarity was added for clustering within HLA-allele-positive subsets. Repertoires with fewer than 30,000 or more than 120,000 public chains were left out of co-occurrence clustering, as were a handful of repertoires with anomalous nucleotide sharing. TCRdb limited this immuneACCESS table to in-frame rearrangements with V and J called. A share of clones is missing; checked studies link under half to unresolved V genes, and the rest is unexplained. V, J and clone size were drawn from that table, and D and trimming were deduced from the DNA. For this sample the table gives 83,000 or so clones, of which roughly 80% were detected only once. The ten largest clones take up around 10% of the sample.

In total, approximately 700 healthy bone marrow donors made up the cohort. Cohort members were all nominally healthy when sampled, although unrecorded immune exposures were likely present. The donor tested CMV seropositive, placing the donor among the approximately 290 seropositive members of the cohort. A peripheral blood sample was provided by each donor, and peripheral blood mononuclear cells were used for TCR beta sequencing. Genomic DNA extraction from the blood cell samples was performed with the Qiagen DNeasy Blood Extraction Kit. This sequence uses TRBV28 and TRBJ1-2, and perhaps TRBD1 as D gene, on 5 matching bases. The receptor was derived from a man under 40 in good health and CMV-seropositive. Material: PBMCs. The DNA sequence reads TGTGCCACTCGACAGCCAGTGGGCTATGGCTACACCTTC. Its amino acids are CATRQPVGYGYTF.